This entry lists 10 T cell receptor beta chains sequenced from one sample in a study of graft-versus-host responses after intestinal transplantation. Assay used: immunoSEQ multiplex PCR; TCRdb lists only in-frame clones, some missing. There are tens of thousands of clones in the sample; 75% to 95% occur only once, and about 0.1% lies in the top ten. The antigens these receptors bind are not known. Sample: unstimulated CD4+ T cells sorted from spleen or lymph node cells, taken before intestinal transplant. Receptor source: a human donor who received an intestinal transplant.

This rearrangement joins TRBV12-5 to TRBJ2-3; 7 bases align to TRBD2. Germline V gene sequence: CDR1 LGHNT, CDR2 FRNRAP. This CDR3 spans 16 amino acids. Trimming removed 0 bases from V and 5 bases from J; junction bases left unmatched: 8. The CDR3: CASGLVPGSGLDTQYF. CDR3 bases: TGTGCTAGTGGTTTGGTACCTGGTAGCGGGTTAGATACGCAGTATTTT.

V and J are TRBV30 and TRBJ1-1, with D tentatively TRBD1 (5 bases). The V end was cut by 3 bases, the J end by 4 bases, with 15 bases between. The CDR3 is 14 residues long. CDR1 is GTSNPN, CDR2 SVGIG, per germline (reference sequence). The CDR3 nucleotides are TGTGCCTGGAGCTTGGGGCCGACAACCACTGAAGCTTTCTTT. The encoded protein is CAWSLGPTTTEAFF.

V usage is TRBV5-3 and J usage is TRBJ1-1; TRBD1 matches 7 bases. TRBV5-3 is labeled an ORF, and its function is uncertain. Unmatched junction bases numbered 5, after V lost 3 bases and J lost 3 bases. This CDR3 is built from 14 residues. The CDR3 here is CARSSPRGYTEAFF. The CDR3 nucleotides read TGTGCCAGAAGCTCACCCAGGGGGTACACTGAAGCTTTCTTT.

V gene TRBV6-1 combines with J gene TRBJ1-2; possibly TRBD1 for D (6 bases). This CDR3 spans 16 amino acids. Trimming removed 4 bases from V and 3 bases from J, with 18 bases in between. From germline, CDR1 is MNHNS and CDR2 SASEGT. CDR3 nucleotide sequence: TGTGCCAGCAGTGTGGTCGTGGGGGCCCCTCACTATGGCTACACCTTC. This encodes CASSVVVGAPHYGYTF.

Comment on this clone: The same CDR3 also results from other DNA sequences found in this sample. This chain joins TRBV4-3 and TRBJ1-1, with a possible D match to TRBD1 (5 bases). The CDR3 loop spans 13 amino acids. Between the trimmed V and J ends, which lost 1 base and 4 bases, there was a span of 7 bases. The germline V gene has CDR1 LGHNA and CDR2 YSLEER. DNA for the CDR3: TGCGCCAGCAGCCAAGGTAGGGGCACTGAAGCTTTCTTT. Protein: CASSQGRGTEAFF.

The chain is built from TRBV5-1 and TRBJ1-1, with TRBD1 matching over 8 bases. This CDR3 has 15 amino acids. After removal of 0 bases from V and 3 bases from J, the junction contained 4 bases not matched to a gene. The germline V gene encodes CDR1 SGHRS and CDR2 YFSETQ. CDR3 protein: CASSLAPTGDTEAFF. As DNA, the CDR3 is TGCGCCAGCAGCTTGGCCCCGACAGGGGACACTGAAGCTTTCTTT.

The genes are TRBV7-8 and TRBJ2-3; 13 nucleotides agree with TRBD2. The length of the CDR3 is 18 residues. CDR1 SGHVS and CDR2 FQNEAQ come from the germline V gene. V trimming: 5 bases; J trimming: 2 bases; junction bases outside the gene matches: 10. CDR3 sequence: CASSRTSGGAFDTDTQYF. In DNA form, the CDR3 reads TGTGCCAGCAGCCGTACTAGCGGGGGGGCCTTCGACACAGATACGCAGTATTTT.

The V call is TRBV10-3, the J call TRBJ2-7, with TRBD2 matching 9 bases. CDR3 length: 15 residues. V shed 0 bases, J shed 2 bases, and the junction held 2 bases outside the gene matches. The germline CDR1 and CDR2 sequences are ENHRY and SYGVKD. The CDR3 nucleotides read TGTGCCATCAGTGAGTCGGCTAGCGGGGCCTACGAGCAGTACTTC. As protein: CAISESASGAYEQYF.

The chain carries TRBV6-5 and TRBJ1-1; D possibly corresponds to TRBD1 (5 bases). CDR3 length: 13 amino acids. V gave up 6 bases and J gave up 1 base, with 9 bases separating them. From germline, CDR1 is MNHEY and CDR2 SVGAGI. As DNA, the CDR3 is TGTGCCAGCAGCAAGGGGCCGAACACTGAAGCTTTCTTT. This translates into CASSKGPNTEAFF.

This clone has a single count. The chain has TRBV11-2 and TRBJ2-2; tentatively, D is TRBD1 (5 bases). V lost 2 bases, J lost 3 bases, and 16 bases lay in between. Germline CDR1 SGHAT, CDR2 FQNNGV. This CDR3 contains 17 residues. Here the CDR3 DNA reads TGTGCCAGCAGCTTAAGATTAGGGGTCCTGTACACCGGGGAGCTGTTTTTT. Protein: CASSLRLGVLYTGELFF.